The 10 T cell receptor beta chains below were found in one sample sequenced in a study of shared clonotypes between healthy human individuals. Some clones are missing from TCRdb's copy, which holds only in-frame ones; the method was immunoSEQ multiplex PCR. The sample records some 550,000 clones, almost 97% being singletons. Sequencing was carried out using naive CD4+ T cells sorted from blood. The subset: CD45RA+ positively selected. Receptor source: a woman aged 25-40 years in good health.

This clone appeared a single time. The V and J genes are TRBV6-6 and TRBJ1-5; no clear D. The CDR3 extends over 14 amino acids. Trimming shortened V by 2 bases and J by 5 bases, and 10 bases separated the two germline ends. Per germline, CDR1 MNHNY and CDR2 SVGAGI (reference sequence). The DNA of the CDR3 is TGTGCCAGCAGTTACCAACCCAGTGATCAGCCCCAGCATTTT. This codes for CASSYQPSDQPQHF.

The chain has TRBV5-8 and TRBJ2-3; D may be TRBD2 (6 bases). CDR3 size: 15 residues. The germline V and J ends were trimmed by 3 bases and 8 bases, with 19 bases remaining between them. The germline V gene has CDR1 SGHTS and CDR2 YDEGEE. In DNA, the CDR3 is TGTGCCAGCAGCTCGGGACTCCTGGCCGGAAGTACGCAGTATTTT. The encoded protein is CASSSGLLAGSTQYF.

V gene TRBV19 combines with J gene TRBJ2-7, with D tentatively TRBD2 (6 bases). Looked up from germline, CDR1 is LNHDA and CDR2 is SQIVND (reference sequence). This CDR3 spans 14 amino acids. V was trimmed by 3 bases and J by 3 bases, leaving 12 bases between them. The CDR3 DNA sequence: TGTGCCAGTAGTATGGTAGCGGAGGTCTACGAGCAGTACTTC. Encoded protein: CASSMVAEVYEQYF.

In its sample, this clone was seen a few times. J is TRBJ2-7 and V is TRBV4-2; 8 bases agree with TRBD1. Germline V gene data show CDR1 as LGHNA and CDR2 as YNFKEQ. This CDR3 comprises 14 residues. Trimming cost V 3 bases and J 5 bases; bases outside gene matches: 6. The CDR3 loop reads CASSHGQGYHEQYF. CDR3 nucleotides: TGTGCCAGCAGCCACGGACAGGGATACCACGAGCAGTACTTC.

The J gene is TRBJ2-5, the V gene TRBV15; 8 bases map to TRBD1. The J call may be in error: the DNA end matches TRBJ2-7 better. The CDR3 has 13 amino acids. Germline V gene sequence: CDR1 LNHNV, CDR2 YYDKDF (reference sequence). CDR3 sequence (DNA): TGTGCCACCAGACAACAGGGGGCCTACGAGCAGTACTTC. Translating gives CATRQQGAYEQYF.

This clone appeared a single time. The rearrangement links TRBV5-5 to TRBJ1-2, with 9 bases aligning to TRBD1. With 6 bases clipped from V and 4 bases from J, the junction kept 10 bases outside the gene matches. Germline CDR1 and CDR2: SGHKS and YYEKEE (reference sequence). The CDR3 length is 15 residues. CDR3 protein: CASTSQGQGLYGYTF. The CDR3 bases are TGTGCCAGCACCTCACAGGGACAGGGCCTCTATGGCTACACCTTC.

The chain links TRBV15 to TRBJ2-7; D possibly corresponds to TRBD2 (5 bases). Trimming removed 0 bases from V and 6 bases from J, with 9 bases in between. Per the germline V gene, CDR1 is LNHNV and CDR2 is YYDKDF (reference sequence). This CDR3 contains 13 residues. The CDR3 loop reads CATSRDRGREQYF. CDR3 nucleotides: TGTGCCACCAGCAGAGATCGAGGGCGCGAGCAGTACTTC.

This clone was seen just once. The genes are TRBV7-2 and TRBJ1-1; 10 positions match TRBD1. V gave up 4 bases and J gave up 1 base; unmatched junction bases: 9. Germline V gene lookup returns CDR1 SGHTA and CDR2 FQGNSA. CDR3 size: 17 residues. The CDR3 is CASSSRDRGLSNTEAFF. The DNA for the CDR3 is TGTGCCAGCAGCTCACGGGACAGGGGTCTATCGAACACTGAAGCTTTCTTT.

The CDR3 loop is CASVSGTAMETQYF. Here the CDR3 DNA reads TGTGCCAGCGTTAGTGGGACAGCGATGGAGACCCAGTACTTC. The gene calls are TRBV28 and TRBJ2-5, with TRBD1 identical over 7 bases. Per germline, CDR1 MDHEN and CDR2 SYDVKM. CDR3 length: 14 residues. Trimming took 8 bases from V and 5 from J; bases not matched to a gene: 11.

The chain carries TRBV11-2 and TRBJ2-7; D remains ambiguous. The CDR3 runs 12 residues. From germline, CDR1 is SGHAT and CDR2 FQNNGV. Trimming stripped 5 bases from V and 6 bases from J, with 11 bases between. CDR3 nucleotide sequence: TGTGCCAGCAGCCCGTTGAGGCCCGAGCAGTACTTC. Its protein product is CASSPLRPEQYF.